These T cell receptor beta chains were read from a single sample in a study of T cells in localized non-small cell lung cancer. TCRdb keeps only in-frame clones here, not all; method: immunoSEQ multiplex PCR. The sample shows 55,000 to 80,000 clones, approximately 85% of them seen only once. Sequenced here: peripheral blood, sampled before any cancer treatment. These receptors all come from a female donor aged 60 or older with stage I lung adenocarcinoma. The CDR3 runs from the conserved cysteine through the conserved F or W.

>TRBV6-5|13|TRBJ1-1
CASSYRGDTEAFF
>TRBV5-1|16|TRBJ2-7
CASSLVSGLGVREQYF
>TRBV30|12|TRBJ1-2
CAWSAGHSGYTF
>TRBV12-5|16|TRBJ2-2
CASGTGTSGGTGELFF
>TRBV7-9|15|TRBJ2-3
CASSLSGLRTDTQYF
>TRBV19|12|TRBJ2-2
CASITGTGELFF
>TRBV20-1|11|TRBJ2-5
CSASQGSTQYF
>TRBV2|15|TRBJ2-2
CASSGQATNTGELFF
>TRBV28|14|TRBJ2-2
CASSSGTGPRELFF
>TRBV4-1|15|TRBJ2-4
CASSQEPSGMVIQYF
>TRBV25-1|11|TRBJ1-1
CASRGQLEAFF
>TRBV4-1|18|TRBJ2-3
CASSQTSGGAIYGDTQYF
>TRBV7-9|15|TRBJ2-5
CASSLGTSGSETQYF
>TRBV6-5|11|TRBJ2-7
CASSYLYEQYF
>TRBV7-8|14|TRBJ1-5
CASSPGGRDQPQHF
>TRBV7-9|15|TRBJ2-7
CASSARTGSSYEQYF
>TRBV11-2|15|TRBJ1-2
CASSNPDRVGYGYTF
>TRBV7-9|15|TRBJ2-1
CASSPNPGTYNEQFF
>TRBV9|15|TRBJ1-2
CASSVQSRGNYGYTF
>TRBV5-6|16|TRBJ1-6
CASFLTRGESNSPLHF
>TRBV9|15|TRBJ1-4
CASSDGGVIREKLFF
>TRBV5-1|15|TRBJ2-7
CASSPGTGLSYEQYF
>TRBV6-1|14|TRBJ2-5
CASSVEDWGETQYF
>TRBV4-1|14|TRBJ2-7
CASSQDTGVYEQYF
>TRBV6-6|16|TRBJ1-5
CASSYLGPESNQPQHF
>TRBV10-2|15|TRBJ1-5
CASRATGGGNQPQHF
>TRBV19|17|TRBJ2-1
CASSLRTSYSGGNEQFF
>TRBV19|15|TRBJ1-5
CASSIDAQGYQPQHF
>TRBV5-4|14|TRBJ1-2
CASSLVGEYCGYTF
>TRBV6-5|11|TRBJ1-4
CASRGGEKLFF
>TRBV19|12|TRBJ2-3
CASSVDSYTQYF
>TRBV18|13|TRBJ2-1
CASSPGQYNEQFF
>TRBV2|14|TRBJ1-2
CASSSTQINYGYTF
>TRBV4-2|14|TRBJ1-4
CASSRGTAGEKLFF
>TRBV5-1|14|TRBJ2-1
CASSLAGSYNEQFF
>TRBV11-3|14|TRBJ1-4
CASSFGGINEKLFF
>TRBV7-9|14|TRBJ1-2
CASSLEDGDYGYTF
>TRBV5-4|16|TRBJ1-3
CASSLGGDRAGNTIYF
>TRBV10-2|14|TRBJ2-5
CASSALAGVETQYF
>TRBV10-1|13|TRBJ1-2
CASSERTGYGYTF
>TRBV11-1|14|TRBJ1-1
CASSPLRGNTEAFF
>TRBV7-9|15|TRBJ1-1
CASSGVLLRGTEAFF
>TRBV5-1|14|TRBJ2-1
CASSFSGGNNEQFF
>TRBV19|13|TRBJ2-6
CASRISGANVLTF
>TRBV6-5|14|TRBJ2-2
CASSLGRNTGELFF
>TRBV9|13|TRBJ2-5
CASSVGQSETQYF
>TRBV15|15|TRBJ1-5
CATSISRGSNQPQHF
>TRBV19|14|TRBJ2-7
CASKTGTNPYEQYF
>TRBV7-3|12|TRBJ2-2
CASSTNPGELFF
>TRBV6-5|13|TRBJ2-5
CAVTGGGGETQYF
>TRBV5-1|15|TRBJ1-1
CASSLEVRVGTEAFF
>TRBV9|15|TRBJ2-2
CASSVGTGGTGELFF
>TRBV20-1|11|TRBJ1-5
CSAGSGTTQHF